This T cell receptor (beta chain) originates from a study of glioma-infiltrating T cells. Note on this clonotype: Its antigen is not known. A much larger clone differs from this one at a single base, so this may be a read error.

Using RNA template, CDR3s of TCR alpha and beta were amplified with iRepertoire arm-PCR. A single record per CDR3 protein comes from TCRdb applying MiXCR to the multiplex PCR reads. The sample has 400,000 or so distinct CDR3 sequences; roughly 41% are singletons. There are 15 residues in the CDR3. The germline V gene has CDR1 MDHEN and CDR2 SYDVKM. General study points: Patients with low tissue-blood divergence carried a signature set of shared blood CDR3 motifs. Above-expected tissue-blood divergence occurred in all gliomas, most in low-grade ones. Very few CDR3 sequences were shared between tissue and blood.

The sample taken for sequencing was glioma tissue, nonneoplastic brain tissue, or PBMCs (not recorded which). The chain couples TRBV28 to TRBJ1-2, with 7 nucleotides matching TRBD1. This clonotype originated in a human donor with low-grade glioma or glioblastoma, undergoing nonglioma brain surgery, or in good health (not recorded which). DNA for the CDR3: TGTGTCAGCAGTTCTCCGGGACAGACAAACTATGGCTACACCTTC. Translated: CVSSSPGQTNYGYTF.